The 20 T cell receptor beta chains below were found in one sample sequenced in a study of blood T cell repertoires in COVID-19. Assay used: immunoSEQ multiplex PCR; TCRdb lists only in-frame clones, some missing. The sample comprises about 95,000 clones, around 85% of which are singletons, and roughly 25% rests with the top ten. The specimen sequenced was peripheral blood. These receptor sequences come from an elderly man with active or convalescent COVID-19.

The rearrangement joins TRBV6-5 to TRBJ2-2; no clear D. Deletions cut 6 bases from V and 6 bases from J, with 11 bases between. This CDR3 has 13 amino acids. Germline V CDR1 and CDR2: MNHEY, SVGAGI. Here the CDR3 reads CASRWRTAGELFF. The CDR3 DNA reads TGTGCCAGCAGGTGGAGAACCGCCGGGGAGCTGTTTTTT.

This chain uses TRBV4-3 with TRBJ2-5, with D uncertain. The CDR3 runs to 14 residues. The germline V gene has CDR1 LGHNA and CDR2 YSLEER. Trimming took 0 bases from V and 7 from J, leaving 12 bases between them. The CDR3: CASSQDVQFGTQYF. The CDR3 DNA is TGCGCCAGCAGCCAAGACGTACAGTTTGGGACCCAGTACTTC.

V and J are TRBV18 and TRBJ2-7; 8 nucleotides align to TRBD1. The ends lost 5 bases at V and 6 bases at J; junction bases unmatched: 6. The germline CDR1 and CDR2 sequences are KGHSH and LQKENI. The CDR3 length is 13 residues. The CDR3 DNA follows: TGTGCCAGCTCAAATGGACAGGGTGGCGAGCAGTACTTC. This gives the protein CASSNGQGGEQYF.

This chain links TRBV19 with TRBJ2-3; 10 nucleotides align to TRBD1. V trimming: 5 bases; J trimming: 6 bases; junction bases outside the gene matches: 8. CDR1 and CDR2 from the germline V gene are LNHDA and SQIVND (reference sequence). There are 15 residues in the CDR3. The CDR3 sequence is CASSAPGQGSDTQYF. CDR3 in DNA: TGTGCCAGTAGTGCTCCGGGACAGGGGTCGGATACGCAGTATTTT.

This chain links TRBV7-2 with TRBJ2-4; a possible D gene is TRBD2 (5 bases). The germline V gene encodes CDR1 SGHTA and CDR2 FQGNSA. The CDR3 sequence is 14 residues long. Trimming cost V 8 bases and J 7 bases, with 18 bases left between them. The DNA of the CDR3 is TGTGCCAGCGCGATGGTGCGGGCCGGGAACATTCAGTACTTC. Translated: CASAMVRAGNIQYF.

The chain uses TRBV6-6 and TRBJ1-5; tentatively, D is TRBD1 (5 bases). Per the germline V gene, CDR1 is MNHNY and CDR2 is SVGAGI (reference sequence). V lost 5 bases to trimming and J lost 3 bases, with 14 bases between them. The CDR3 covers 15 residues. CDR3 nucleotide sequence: TGTGCCAGCAGTCCCGGCGGGGGAAACAATCAGCCCCAGCATTTT. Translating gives CASSPGGGNNQPQHF.

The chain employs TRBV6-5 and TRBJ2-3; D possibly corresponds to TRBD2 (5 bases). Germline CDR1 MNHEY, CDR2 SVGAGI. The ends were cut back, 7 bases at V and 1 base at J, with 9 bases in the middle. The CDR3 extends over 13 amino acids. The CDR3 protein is CASTRGRTDTQYF. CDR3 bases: TGTGCCAGCACCCGAGGGCGCACAGATACGCAGTATTTT.

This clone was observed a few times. The DNA for the CDR3 is TGTGCCACCAGCCCTTCCGGGGGGAGCTCCTACAATGAGCAGTTCTTC. Translating it yields CATSPSGGSSYNEQFF. The V and J genes are TRBV15 and TRBJ2-1, with 7 bases that match TRBD2. This CDR3 has 16 residues. The germline CDR1 and CDR2 sequences are LNHNV and YYDKDF (reference sequence). V lost 5 bases and J lost 0; bases outside the gene matches: 7.

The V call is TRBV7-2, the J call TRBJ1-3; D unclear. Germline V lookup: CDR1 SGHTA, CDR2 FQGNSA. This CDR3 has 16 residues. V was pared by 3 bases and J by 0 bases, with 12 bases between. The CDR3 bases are TGTGCCAGCAGCTTCAGCCCAGGAAGCTCTGGAAACACCATATATTTT. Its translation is CASSFSPGSSGNTIYF.

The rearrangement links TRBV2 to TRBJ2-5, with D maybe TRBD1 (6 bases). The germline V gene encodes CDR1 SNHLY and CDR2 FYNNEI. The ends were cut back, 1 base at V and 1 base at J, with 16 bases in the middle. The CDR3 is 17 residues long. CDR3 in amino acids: CASSEELTGTLQETQYF. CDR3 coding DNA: TGTGCCAGCAGTGAAGAGCTCACGGGGACACTCCAAGAGACCCAGTACTTC.

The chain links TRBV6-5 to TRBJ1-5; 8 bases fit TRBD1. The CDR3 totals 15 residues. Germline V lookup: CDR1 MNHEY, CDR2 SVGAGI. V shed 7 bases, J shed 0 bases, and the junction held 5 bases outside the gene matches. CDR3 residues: CASILQGDSNQPQHF. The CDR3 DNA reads TGTGCCAGCATCTTACAGGGGGATAGCAATCAGCCCCAGCATTTT.

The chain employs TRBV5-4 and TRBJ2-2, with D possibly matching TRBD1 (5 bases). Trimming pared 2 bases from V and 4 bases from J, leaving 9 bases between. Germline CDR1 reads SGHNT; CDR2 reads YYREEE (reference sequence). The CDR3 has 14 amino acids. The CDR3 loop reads CASSFSRATGELFF. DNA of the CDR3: TGTGCCAGCAGCTTTAGCAGGGCCACCGGGGAGCTGTTTTTT.

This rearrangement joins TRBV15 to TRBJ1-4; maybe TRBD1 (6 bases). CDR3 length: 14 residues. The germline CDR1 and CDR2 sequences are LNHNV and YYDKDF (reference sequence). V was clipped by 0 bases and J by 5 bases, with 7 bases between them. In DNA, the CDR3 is TGTGCCACCAGCAGAGATACAGGGAATGAAAAACTGTTTTTT. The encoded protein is CATSRDTGNEKLFF.

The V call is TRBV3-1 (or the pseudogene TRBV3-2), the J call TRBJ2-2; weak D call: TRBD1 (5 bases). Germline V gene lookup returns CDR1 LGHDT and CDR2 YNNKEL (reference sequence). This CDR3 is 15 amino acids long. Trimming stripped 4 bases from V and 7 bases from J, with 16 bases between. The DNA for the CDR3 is TGTGCCAGCAGCCCCTACGTAGGGGCGGACGGGGAGCTGTTTTTT. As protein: CASSPYVGADGELFF.

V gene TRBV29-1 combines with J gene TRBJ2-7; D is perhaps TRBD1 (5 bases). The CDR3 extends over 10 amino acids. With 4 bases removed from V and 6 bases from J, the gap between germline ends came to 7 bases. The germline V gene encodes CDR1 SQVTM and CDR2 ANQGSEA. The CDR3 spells CSVAGREQYF. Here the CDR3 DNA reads TGCAGCGTTGCAGGGCGCGAGCAGTACTTC.

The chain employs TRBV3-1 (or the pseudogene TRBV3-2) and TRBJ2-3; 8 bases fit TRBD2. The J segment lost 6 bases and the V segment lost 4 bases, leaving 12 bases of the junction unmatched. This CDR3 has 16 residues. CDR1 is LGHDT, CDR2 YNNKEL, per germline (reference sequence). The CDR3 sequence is CASSRGTSENSDTQYF. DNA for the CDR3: TGTGCCAGCAGCCGTGGGACTAGTGAGAATTCCGATACGCAGTATTTT.

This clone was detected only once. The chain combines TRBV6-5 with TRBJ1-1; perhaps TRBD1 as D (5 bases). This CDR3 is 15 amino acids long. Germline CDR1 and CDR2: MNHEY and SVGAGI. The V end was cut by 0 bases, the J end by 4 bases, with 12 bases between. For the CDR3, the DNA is TGTGCCAGCAGTTACTCGACGGGGGTCGTCACTGAAGCTTTCTTT. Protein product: CASSYSTGVVTEAFF.

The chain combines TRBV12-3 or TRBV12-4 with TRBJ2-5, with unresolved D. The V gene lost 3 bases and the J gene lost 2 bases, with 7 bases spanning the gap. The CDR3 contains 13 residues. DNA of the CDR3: TGTGCCAGCAGTTTCGTGGCTCAAGAGACCCAGTACTTC. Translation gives CASSFVAQETQYF.

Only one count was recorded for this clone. The CDR3 loop is CASSVLAGINYGYTF. The CDR3, as DNA: TGTGCCAGCAGCGTATTGGCAGGGATTAACTATGGCTACACCTTC. This chain joins TRBV9 and TRBJ1-2; TRBD1 might be the D (5 bases). The V gene lost 1 base and the J gene lost 1 base, with 11 bases spanning the gap. CDR3 length: 15 amino acids. Germline CDR1 and CDR2: SGDLS and YYNGEE.

The CDR3 region has the DNA TGCGCCAGCAGCCCGGGGGGGCGAAGTCCCTACGAGCAGTACTTC. It codes for CASSPGGRSPYEQYF. J is TRBJ2-7 and V is TRBV5-1; 8 nucleotides match TRBD2. V lost 4 bases to trimming and J lost 2 bases; unmatched junction nucleotides: 8. CDR1 SGHRS and CDR2 YFSETQ come from the germline V gene. This CDR3 contains 15 residues.